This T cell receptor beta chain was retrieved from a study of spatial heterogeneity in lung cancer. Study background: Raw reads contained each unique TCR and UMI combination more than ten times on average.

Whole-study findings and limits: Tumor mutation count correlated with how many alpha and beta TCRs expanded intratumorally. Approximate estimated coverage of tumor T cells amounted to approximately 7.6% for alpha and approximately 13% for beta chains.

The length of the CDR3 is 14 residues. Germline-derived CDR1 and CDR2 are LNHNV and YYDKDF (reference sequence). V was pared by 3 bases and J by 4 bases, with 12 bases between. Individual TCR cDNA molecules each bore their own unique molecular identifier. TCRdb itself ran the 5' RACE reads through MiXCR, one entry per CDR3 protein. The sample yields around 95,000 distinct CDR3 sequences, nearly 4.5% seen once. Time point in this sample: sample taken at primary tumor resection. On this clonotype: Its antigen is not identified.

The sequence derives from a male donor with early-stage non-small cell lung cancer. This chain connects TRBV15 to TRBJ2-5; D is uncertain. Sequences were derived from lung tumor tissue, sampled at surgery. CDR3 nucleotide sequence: TGTGCCACCAGCAGGACGGAACGGTCAGAGACCCAGTACTTC. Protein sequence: CATSRTERSETQYF.